The 28 T cell receptor beta chains listed next were all sequenced from one sample in a study of blood T cell repertoires in COVID-19. The data were produced by immunoSEQ multiplex PCR, yet TCRdb's version contains in-frame clones alone and is incomplete. Of roughly 53,000 clones listed, about nine tenths are singletons. Sequences were obtained from peripheral blood. Every receptor here comes from a woman older than 75 with COVID-19, enrolled during active disease.

The rearrangement uses TRBV5-6 and TRBJ1-3; TRBD1 is a possible D gene (5 bases). Trimming removed 0 bases at V and 0 bases at J, with 16 bases between. Germline CDR1 SGHDT, CDR2 YYEEEE. The CDR3 spans 18 residues. CDR3 DNA sequence: TGTGCCAGCAGCTTGGGAGGCAGGGCCCATATCTCTGGAAACACCATATATTTT. It is translated as CASSLGGRAHISGNTIYF.

This CDR3 reads CASSSQTDRDNSPLHF. The CDR3, as DNA: TGTGCCAGCAGCTCTCAGACGGACAGGGATAATTCACCCCTCCACTTT. The chain combines TRBV7-6 with TRBJ1-6, with 8 bases fitting TRBD1. Germline values: CDR1 SGHVS, CDR2 FNYEAQ. The CDR3 has 16 amino acids. V trimming: 4 bases; J trimming: 5 bases; junction bases outside the gene matches: 7.

The chain couples TRBV5-4 to TRBJ1-5; D might be TRBD1 (6 bases). V was clipped by 0 bases and J by 1 base, with 14 bases between them. This CDR3 contains 17 residues. Germline V gene sequence: CDR1 SGHNT, CDR2 YYREEE (reference sequence). CDR3 DNA sequence: TGTGCCAGCAGCTTGGATCTGGGGGCAGGGAGCAATCAGCCCCAGCATTTT. As protein: CASSLDLGAGSNQPQHF. Supplemented by reference TRBV5-4 and TRBJ1-5, the full variable domain reads ETGVTQSPTHLIKTRGQQVTLRCSSQSGHNTVSWYQQALGQGPQFIFQYYREEENGRGNFPPRFSGLQFPNYSSELNVNALELDDSALYLCASSLDLGAGSNQPQHFGDGTRLSIL.

The CDR3 sequence is CAIQRGSNQPQHF. The CDR3 region has the DNA TGTGCCATCCAAAGGGGCTCCAATCAGCCCCAGCATTTT. The chain couples TRBV28 to TRBJ1-5, with D maybe TRBD1 (5 bases). Germline CDR1 MDHEN, CDR2 SYDVKM. The CDR3 spans 13 residues. Trimming took 10 bases from V and 3 from J, leaving 13 bases between them.

This clone has a handful of counts. The chain's CDR3 is CASSLGGGNEKLFF. DNA of the CDR3: TGCGCCAGCAGCTTGGGAGGGGGCAATGAAAAACTGTTTTTT. This chain joins TRBV5-1 and TRBJ1-4; 7 bases are shared with TRBD1. The CDR3 totals 14 residues. V shed 0 bases and J 5 bases; nucleotides not matched to a gene: 1. The germline V gene encodes CDR1 SGHRS and CDR2 YFSETQ.

This clone was observed a single time. The rearrangement uses TRBV24-1 and TRBJ1-2; TRBD1 matches at 8 bases. V was pared by 2 bases and J by 11 bases, with 9 bases of the junction left unmatched. CDR1 KGHDR and CDR2 SFDVKD come from the germline V gene. CDR3 size: 14 residues. CDR3 amino acids: CATSDSRTGKRYTF. CDR3 DNA sequence: TGTGCCACCAGTGATTCCCGGACAGGGAAGAGGTACACCTTC.

This clone appeared a few times. The chain is built from TRBV2 and TRBJ2-7, with a possible D match to TRBD1 (6 bases). V dropped 5 bases and J dropped 1 base, with 9 bases sitting between them. Germline V gives CDR1 SNHLY, CDR2 FYNNEI. This CDR3 region has 13 residues. The CDR3 coding sequence is TGTGCCAGCAGTCAGGGGTTTTCCTACGAGCAGTACTTC. Protein sequence: CASSQGFSYEQYF. Supplemented by reference TRBV2 and TRBJ2-7, the full variable domain reads EPEVTQTPSHQVTQMGQEVILRCVPISNHLYFYWYRQILGQKVEFLVSFYNNEISEKSEIFDDQFSVERPDGSNFTLKIRSTKLEDSAMYFCASSQGFSYEQYFGPGTRLTVT.

V gene TRBV21-1 combines with J gene TRBJ2-3; the table assigns TRBD2, which was not confirmed against the DNA. TRBV21-1 is shown as a pseudogene. This CDR3 is 16 amino acids long. DNA for the CDR3: TGTGCCAGCAGCAAAGGGACTAGCGGGAGCACAGATACGCAGTATTTT. It specifies CASSKGTSGSTDTQYF.

The chain recombines TRBV11-3 with TRBJ2-2; TRBD1 matches 10 bases. J was trimmed by 2 bases and V by 5 bases; bases with no gene match: 11. CDR1 and CDR2 (germline): SGHNT, YENEEA. The CDR3 sequence is 18 residues long. In nucleotides, the CDR3 is TGTGCCAGCAGCGCGTCCGGGACAGGGGTCATTAACACCGGGGAGCTGTTTTTT. Its protein is CASSASGTGVINTGELFF.

This clone has more than one count but fewer than ten. This rearrangement joins TRBV4-2 to TRBJ2-7, with 10 bases identical to TRBD2. With V trimmed by 4 bases and J by 1 base, 4 bases remained unmatched. Germline CDR1 and CDR2: LGHNA and YNFKEQ. The CDR3 sequence is 15 residues long. As DNA, the CDR3 is TGTGCCAGCAGCCTCCGACTAGCGGGTTCCTACGAGCAGTACTTC. Protein product: CASSLRLAGSYEQYF.

V and J are TRBV7-8 and TRBJ1-5; TRBD1 matches 7 bases. The CDR3 consists of 16 residues. Germline V lookup: CDR1 SGHVS, CDR2 FQNEAQ. Germline trimming cut 1 base from V and 0 bases from J; bases unmatched to any gene: 3. The CDR3 DNA reads as TGTGCCAGCAGCTTAGAGGGACAGCTTAGCAATCAGCCCCAGCATTTT. Protein sequence: CASSLEGQLSNQPQHF.

This clone came up a few times. The J gene is TRBJ1-6, the V gene TRBV19; D might be TRBD1 (6 bases). CDR1 LNHDA and CDR2 SQIVND come from the germline V gene (reference sequence). This CDR3 is 17 amino acids long. Trimming took off 5 bases at V and 10 bases at J, with 24 bases between the two ends. The CDR3 coding sequence is TGTGCCAGTAGTGCCCGGGACACTCGGCCGTATGTGTCACCCCTCCACTTT. Its protein is CASSARDTRPYVSPLHF. Full variable domain (missing parts from reference TRBV19 and TRBJ1-6): DGGITQSPKYLFRKEGQNVTLSCEQNLNHDAMYWYRQDPGQGLRLIYYSQIVNDFQKGDIAEGYSVSREKKESFPLTVTSAQKNPTAFYLCASSARDTRPYVSPLHFGNGTRLTVT.

The chain carries TRBV27 and TRBJ1-1; 9 bases agree with TRBD1. Looked up from germline, CDR1 is MNHEY and CDR2 is SMNVEV (reference sequence). The J segment lost 6 bases and the V segment lost 6 bases, leaving 11 bases of the junction unmatched. The CDR3 has 15 residues. The CDR3 nucleotides are TGTGCCAGCAGGGGGACAGGGAAGGGTTCGGCTGAAGCTTTCTTT. Protein: CASRGTGKGSAEAFF.

The V call is TRBV9, the J call TRBJ1-6, with TRBD1 as a possible D gene (5 bases). The V gene's germline CDR1 is SGDLS and CDR2 YYNGEE. The ends were cut back, 2 bases at V and 9 bases at J, with 12 bases in the middle. The CDR3 consists of 14 residues. CDR3 protein: CASSVLPGGSPLHF. The CDR3 DNA sequence: TGTGCCAGCAGCGTCCTCCCCGGGGGTTCACCCCTCCACTTT.

V and J are TRBV18 and TRBJ1-6; TRBD1 matches at 8 bases. Germline CDR1 is KGHSH and CDR2 is LQKENI. Losses at the gene ends were 6 bases for V and 9 bases for J; bases not matched to a gene: 7. The CDR3 is 14 residues long. CDR3 protein: CASSPGQGGSPLHF. Here the CDR3 DNA reads TGTGCCAGCTCCCCCGGACAGGGAGGTTCACCCCTCCACTTT.

This clone was counted between two and nine times. Written as DNA, the CDR3 is TGTGCCTGGGGACCGCTGAGGAATGAGCAGTTCTTC. This encodes CAWGPLRNEQFF. The chain recombines TRBV30 with TRBJ2-1, with D unclear. The CDR3 totals 12 residues. CDR1 and CDR2 (germline): GTSNPN, SVGIG (reference sequence). Trimming removed 5 bases at V and 7 bases at J, with 12 bases between.

The genes are TRBV6-5 and TRBJ1-2, with 7 bases fitting TRBD1. The V gene end was trimmed by 0 bases and the J gene end by 3 bases; junction bases not matched to a gene: 4. Germline V gives CDR1 MNHEY, CDR2 SVGAGI. The CDR3 runs to 15 residues. CDR3 residues: CASSYSGDRDYGYTF. The CDR3 DNA follows: TGTGCCAGCAGTTACTCAGGGGACAGAGACTATGGCTACACCTTC.

The genes are TRBV27 and TRBJ2-6, with TRBD1 identical over 10 bases. The V and J ends lost 5 bases and 8 bases, in that order; junction bases with no gene match: 9. The CDR3 length is 16 residues. Germline CDR1 and CDR2: MNHEY and SMNVEV (reference sequence). CDR3 sequence: CASSPGTGAPSNVLTF. The CDR3 DNA sequence: TGTGCCAGCAGTCCGGGGACAGGGGCCCCCTCCAACGTCCTGACTTTC.

The sample holds one count of this clone. This chain uses TRBV19 with TRBJ2-7, with TRBD1 identical over 7 bases. Germline loops: CDR1 LNHDA, CDR2 SQIVND (reference sequence). This CDR3 is 16 amino acids long. With V trimmed by 5 bases and J by 0 bases, 10 bases remained unmatched. The CDR3 protein is CASSPRTGRTSYEQYF. Written as DNA, the CDR3 is TGTGCCAGTAGTCCAAGGACAGGCCGAACCTCCTACGAGCAGTACTTC.

This chain connects TRBV6-1 to TRBJ2-3, with TRBD2 identical over 12 bases. The CDR3 has 18 residues. Germline assignment: CDR1 MNHNS and CDR2 SASEGT. The V and J ends lost 3 bases and 1 base, in that order; junction bases with no gene match: 8. The CDR3 DNA is TGTGCCAGCAGTGAGAGTCTAGCGGGGGGGCTTCGCACAGATACGCAGTATTTT. It codes for CASSESLAGGLRTDTQYF.

The chain employs TRBV20-1 and TRBJ1-2; TRBD1 is a possible D gene (5 bases). The CDR3 contains 11 residues. V was pared by 8 bases and J by 6 bases, with 13 bases between. CDR1 DFQATT and CDR2 SNEGSKA come from the germline V gene (reference sequence). The CDR3 bases are TGCAGTCCCAGACTCAGGGATGGCTACACCTTC. Translation: CSPRLRDGYTF.

The chain carries TRBV5-1 and TRBJ2-5; 9 bases agree with TRBD2. V lost 7 bases to trimming and J lost 1 base; unmatched junction nucleotides: 11. CDR3 length equals 16 residues. Germline V lookup: CDR1 SGHRS, CDR2 YFSETQ. CDR3: CASSRVAGAFQETQYF. As DNA, the CDR3 is TGCGCCAGCTCGAGGGTAGCGGGGGCTTTCCAAGAGACCCAGTACTTC.

V usage is TRBV6-5 and J usage is TRBJ1-2; 7 bases line up with TRBD1. The trim removed 5 bases at V and 6 bases at J, leaving 6 bases unmatched. This CDR3 contains 13 residues. The germline V gene has CDR1 MNHEY and CDR2 SVGAGI. The chain's CDR3 is CASSTITGDGYTF. In DNA form, the CDR3 reads TGTGCCAGCAGTACCATAACAGGGGATGGCTACACCTTC.

The chain joins TRBV29-1 to TRBJ1-2; possible D gene TRBD1, 5 bases. This CDR3 has 13 amino acids. The V gene's germline CDR1 is SQVTM and CDR2 ANQGSEA. Trimming shortened V by 6 bases and J by 4 bases, and 15 bases separated the two germline ends. The CDR3 protein is CSVKLDNVYGYTF. CDR3 DNA: TGCAGCGTCAAACTGGACAACGTCTATGGCTACACCTTC.

The chain employs TRBV5-4 and TRBJ2-2; tentative D call: TRBD1 (6 bases). Germline-derived CDR1 and CDR2 are SGHNT and YYREEE (reference sequence). This CDR3 spans 16 amino acids. V lost 0 bases, J lost 2 bases, and 11 bases lay in between. Written as DNA, the CDR3 is TGTGCCAGCAGCTTGGGGCAGGGGTTTAACACCGGGGAGCTGTTTTTT. It yields the protein CASSLGQGFNTGELFF.

The V call is TRBV29-1, the J call TRBJ2-3, with D unclear. The V end was cut by 3 bases, the J end by 1 base, with 11 bases between. Germline V CDR1 and CDR2: SQVTM, ANQGSEA. CDR3 length: 14 residues. The CDR3 here is CSVERSFGTDTQYF. For the CDR3, the DNA is TGCAGCGTTGAGAGGAGCTTCGGCACAGATACGCAGTATTTT.

This clone was observed a single time. This chain links TRBV18 with TRBJ1-2; D gene uncertain. The CDR3 is made up of 14 amino acids. Germline V lookup: CDR1 KGHSH, CDR2 LQKENI. Deletions cut 2 bases from V and 5 bases from J, with 12 bases between. CDR3 bases: TGTGCCAGCTCACCAGGGTCAGGTGCTTATGGCTACACCTTC. Its protein product is CASSPGSGAYGYTF.

The rearrangement joins TRBV19 to TRBJ2-7; TRBD1 agrees at 8 bases. Germline CDR1 LNHDA, CDR2 SQIVND (reference sequence). This CDR3 has 15 residues. Trimming took 1 base from V and 7 from J; bases not matched to a gene: 9. The CDR3 sequence is CASSIVPGQAGEQYF. In nucleotides, the CDR3 is TGTGCCAGTAGTATAGTCCCGGGACAGGCGGGAGAGCAGTACTTC. Full variable domain (missing parts from reference TRBV19 and TRBJ2-7): DGGITQSPKYLFRKEGQNVTLSCEQNLNHDAMYWYRQDPGQGLRLIYYSQIVNDFQKGDIAEGYSVSREKKESFPLTVTSAQKNPTAFYLCASSIVPGQAGEQYFGPGTRLTVT.